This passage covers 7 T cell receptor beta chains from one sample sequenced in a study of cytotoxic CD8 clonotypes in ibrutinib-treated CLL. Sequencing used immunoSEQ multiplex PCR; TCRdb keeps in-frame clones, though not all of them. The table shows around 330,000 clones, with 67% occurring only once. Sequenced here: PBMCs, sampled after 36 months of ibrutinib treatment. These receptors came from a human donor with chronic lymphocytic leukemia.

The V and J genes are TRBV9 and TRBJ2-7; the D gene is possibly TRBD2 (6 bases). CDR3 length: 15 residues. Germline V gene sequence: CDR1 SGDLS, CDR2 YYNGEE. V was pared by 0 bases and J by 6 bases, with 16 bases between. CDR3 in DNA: TGTGCCAGCAGCGTAGAACCACGGGAGAGGGTCGAGCAGTACTTC. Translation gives CASSVEPRERVEQYF.

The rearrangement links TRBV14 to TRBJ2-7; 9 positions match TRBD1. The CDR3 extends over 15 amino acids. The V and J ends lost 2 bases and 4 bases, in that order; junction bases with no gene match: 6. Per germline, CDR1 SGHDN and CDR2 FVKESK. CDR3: CASSQYRGHWYEQYF. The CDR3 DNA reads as TGTGCCAGCAGCCAATACAGGGGGCATTGGTACGAGCAGTACTTC. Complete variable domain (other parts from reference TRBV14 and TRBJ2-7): EAGVTQFPSHSVIEKGQTVTLRCDPISGHDNLYWYRRVMGKEIKFLLHFVKESKQDESGMPNNRFLAERTGGTYSTLKVQPAELEDSGVYFCASSQYRGHWYEQYFGPGTRLTVT.

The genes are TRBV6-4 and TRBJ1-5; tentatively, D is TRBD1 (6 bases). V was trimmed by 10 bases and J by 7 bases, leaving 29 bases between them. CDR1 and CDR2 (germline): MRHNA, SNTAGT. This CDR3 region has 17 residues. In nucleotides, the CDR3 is TGTGCCATCTCCGGGGGGCCCCCGGCATTCTCCTTGCAGCCCCAGCATTTT. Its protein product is CAISGGPPAFSLQPQHF.

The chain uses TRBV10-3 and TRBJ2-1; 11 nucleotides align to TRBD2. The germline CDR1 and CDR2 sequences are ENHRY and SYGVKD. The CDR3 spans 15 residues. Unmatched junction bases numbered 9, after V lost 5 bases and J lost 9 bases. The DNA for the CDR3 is TGTGCCATCAGTCCCCCCCTAGCGGGGGGAAGTGAGCAGTTCTTC. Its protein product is CAISPPLAGGSEQFF.

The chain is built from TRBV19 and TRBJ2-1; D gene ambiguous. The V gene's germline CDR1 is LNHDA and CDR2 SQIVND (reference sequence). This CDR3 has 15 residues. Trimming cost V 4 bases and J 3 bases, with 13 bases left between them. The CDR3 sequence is CASSTPGHLYNEQFF. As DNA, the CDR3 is TGTGCCAGTAGTACCCCAGGTCACCTCTACAATGAGCAGTTCTTC.

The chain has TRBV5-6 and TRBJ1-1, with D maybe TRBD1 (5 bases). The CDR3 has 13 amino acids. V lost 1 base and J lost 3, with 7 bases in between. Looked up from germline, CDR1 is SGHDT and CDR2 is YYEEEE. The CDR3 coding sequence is TGTGCCAGCAGCTTGACAGGCTACACTGAAGCTTTCTTT. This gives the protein CASSLTGYTEAFF. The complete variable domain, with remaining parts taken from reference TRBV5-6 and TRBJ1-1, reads DAGVTQSPTHLIKTRGQQVTLRCSPKSGHDTVSWYQQALGQGPQFIFQYYEEEERQRGNFPDRFSGHQFPNYSSELNVNALLLGDSALYLCASSLTGYTEAFFGQGTRLTVV.

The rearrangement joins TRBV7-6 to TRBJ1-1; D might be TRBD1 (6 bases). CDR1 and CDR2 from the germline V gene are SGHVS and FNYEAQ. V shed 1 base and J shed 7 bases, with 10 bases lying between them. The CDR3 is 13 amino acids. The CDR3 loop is CASSLDLRGEAFF. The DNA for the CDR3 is TGTGCCAGCAGCTTAGATCTCAGGGGTGAAGCTTTCTTT.